This TCR beta chain comes out of a study of cytomegalovirus exposure and HLA in healthy donors. Study-wide points: It was confirmed in vitro that a few of the CMV-associated chains were specific for CMV antigens. Segments of the TCR beta V type were, in most cases, productive about 90% or about 30% of the time in an earlier analysis. It was reported in a later analysis that an Asian-associated ancestry cluster showed fewer N-insertions than the roughly 670-donor mean.

A multiplex PCR was run with 60 Vbeta primers and 13 Jbeta primers. Sequenced by immunoSEQ multiplex PCR; TCRdb stores in-frame clones only, minus some. The data hold more than 95,000 clones, with 74% observed a single time. The CDR3 covers 14 residues. Trimming shortened V by 8 bases and J by 4 bases, and 16 bases separated the two germline ends. Details on this clone: Its antigen is not known.

The sequence was obtained from a woman aged 45-65 years in good health and CMV-seropositive. J is TRBJ2-3 and V is TRBV23-1; no clear D. TRBV23-1 is filed as an ORF, its function uncertain. The sample comprised PBMCs. The CDR3 here is CASRSTLSPDTQYF. The CDR3 DNA sequence: TGCGCCAGCCGCTCGACACTCTCTCCAGATACGCAGTATTTT.